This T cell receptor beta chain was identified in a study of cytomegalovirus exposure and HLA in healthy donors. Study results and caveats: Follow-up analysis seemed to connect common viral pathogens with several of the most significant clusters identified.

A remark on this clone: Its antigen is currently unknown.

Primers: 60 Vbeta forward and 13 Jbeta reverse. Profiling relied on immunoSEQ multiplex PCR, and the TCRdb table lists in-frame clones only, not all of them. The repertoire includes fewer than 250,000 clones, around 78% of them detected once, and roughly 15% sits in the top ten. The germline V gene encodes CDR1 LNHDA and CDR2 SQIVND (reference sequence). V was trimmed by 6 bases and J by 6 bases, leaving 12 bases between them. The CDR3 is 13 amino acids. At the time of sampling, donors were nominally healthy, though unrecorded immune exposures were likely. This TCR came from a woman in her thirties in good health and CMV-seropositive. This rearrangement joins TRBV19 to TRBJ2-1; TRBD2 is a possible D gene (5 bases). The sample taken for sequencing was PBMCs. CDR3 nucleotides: TGTGCCAGTAGCGGGATGGTCTTCAATGAGCAGTTCTTC. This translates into CASSGMVFNEQFF.